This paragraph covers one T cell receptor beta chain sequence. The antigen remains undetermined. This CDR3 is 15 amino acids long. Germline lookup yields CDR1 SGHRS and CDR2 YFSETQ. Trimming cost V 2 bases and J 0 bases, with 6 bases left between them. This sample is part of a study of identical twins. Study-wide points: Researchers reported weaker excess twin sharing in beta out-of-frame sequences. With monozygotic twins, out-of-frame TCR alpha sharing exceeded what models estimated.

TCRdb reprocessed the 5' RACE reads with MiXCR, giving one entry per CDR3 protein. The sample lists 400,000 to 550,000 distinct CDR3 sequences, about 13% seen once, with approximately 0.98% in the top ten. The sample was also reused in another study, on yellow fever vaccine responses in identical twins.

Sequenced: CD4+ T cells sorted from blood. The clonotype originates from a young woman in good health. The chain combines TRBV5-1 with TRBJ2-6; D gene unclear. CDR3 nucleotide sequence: TGCGCCAGCAGCTTTACCCTCTCTGGGGCCAACGTCCTGACTTTC. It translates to CASSFTLSGANVLTF.